This TCR beta chain originates from a study of T-cell reconstitution after alpha-beta-depleted transplantation in children. Using unique molecular identifiers, the investigators prepared the TCRbeta library. TCRdb fed the PCR reads into MiXCR, producing one record per CDR3 protein. The data hold hundreds of thousands of distinct CDR3 sequences, with approximately 16% observed a single time. The V and J ends lost 2 bases and 5 bases respectively, with 12 bases between them. Germline CDR1 is SQVTM and CDR2 is ANQGSEA. The CDR3 is 13 amino acids. The input for sequencing was PBMCs from the stem cell graft donor, taken from the stem cell graft. The TCR sequence derives from a human donor who donated a stem cell graft to a child with acute myeloid leukemia. V usage is TRBV29-1 and J usage is TRBJ2-5; D is perhaps TRBD1 or TRBD2 (6 bases each). The chain's CDR3 is CSVESWRGETQYF. CDR3 in DNA: TGCAGCGTTGAATCTTGGAGGGGGGAGACCCAGTACTTC. The full variable domain, its missing parts supplied by reference TRBV29-1 and TRBJ2-5, is SAVISQKPSRDICQRGTSLTIQCQVDSQVTMMFWYRQQPGQSLTLIATANQGSEATYESGFVIDKFPISRPNLTFSTLTVSNMSPEDSSIYLCSVESWRGETQYFGPGTRLLVL.